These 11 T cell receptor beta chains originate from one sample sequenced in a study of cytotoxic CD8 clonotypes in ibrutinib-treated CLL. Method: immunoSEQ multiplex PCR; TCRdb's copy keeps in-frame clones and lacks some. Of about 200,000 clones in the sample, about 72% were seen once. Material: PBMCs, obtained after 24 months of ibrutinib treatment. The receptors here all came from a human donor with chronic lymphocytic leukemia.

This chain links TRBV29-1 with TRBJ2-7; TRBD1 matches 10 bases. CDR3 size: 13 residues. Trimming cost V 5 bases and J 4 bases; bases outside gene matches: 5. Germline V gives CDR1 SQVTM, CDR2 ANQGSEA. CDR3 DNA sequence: TGCAGCGTTTCCGGGACAGGGGCATACGAGCAGTACTTC. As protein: CSVSGTGAYEQYF.

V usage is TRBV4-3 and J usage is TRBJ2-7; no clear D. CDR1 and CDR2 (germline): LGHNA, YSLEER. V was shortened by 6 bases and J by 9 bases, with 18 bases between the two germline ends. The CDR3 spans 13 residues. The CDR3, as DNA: TGCGCCAGCAGTAATGGGCTGGCAGCTCGGCAGTACTTC. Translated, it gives CASSNGLAARQYF.

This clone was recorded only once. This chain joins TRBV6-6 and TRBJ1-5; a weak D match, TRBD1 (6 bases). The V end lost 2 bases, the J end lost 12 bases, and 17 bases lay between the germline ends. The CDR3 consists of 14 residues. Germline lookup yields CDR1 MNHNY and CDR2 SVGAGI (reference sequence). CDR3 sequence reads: CASSYPGTPVVQHF. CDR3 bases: TGTGCCAGCAGTTACCCCGGGACACCAGTTGTCCAGCATTTT.

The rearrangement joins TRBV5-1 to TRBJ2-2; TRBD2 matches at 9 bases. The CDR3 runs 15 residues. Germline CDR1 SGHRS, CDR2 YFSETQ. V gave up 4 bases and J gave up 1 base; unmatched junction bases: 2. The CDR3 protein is CASSETSGNTGELFF. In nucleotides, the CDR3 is TGCGCCAGCAGCGAGACTAGCGGGAACACCGGGGAGCTGTTTTTT.

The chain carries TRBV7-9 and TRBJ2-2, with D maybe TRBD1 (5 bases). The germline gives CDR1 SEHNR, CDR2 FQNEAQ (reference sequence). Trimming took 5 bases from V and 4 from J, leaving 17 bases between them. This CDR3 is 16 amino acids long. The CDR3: CASSTQGFGVTGELFF. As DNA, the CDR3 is TGTGCCAGCAGCACTCAGGGATTCGGTGTCACCGGGGAGCTGTTTTTT.

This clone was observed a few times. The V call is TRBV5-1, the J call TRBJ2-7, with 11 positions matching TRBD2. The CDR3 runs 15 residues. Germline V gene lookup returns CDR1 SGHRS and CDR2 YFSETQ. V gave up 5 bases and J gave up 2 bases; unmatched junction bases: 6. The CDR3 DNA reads TGCGCCAGCAGTTCCGGGACTAGCGGAACCTACGAGCAGTACTTC. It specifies CASSSGTSGTYEQYF.

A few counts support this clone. CDR3 amino acids: CASTRSGGFTEAFF. The CDR3, as DNA: TGTGCCAGCACCCGCAGTGGGGGGTTCACTGAAGCTTTCTTT. V usage is TRBV9 and J usage is TRBJ1-1; tentatively, D is TRBD1 (5 bases). The germline CDR1 and CDR2 sequences are SGDLS and YYNGEE. The CDR3 spans 14 residues. V lost 6 bases and J lost 4, with 16 bases in between.

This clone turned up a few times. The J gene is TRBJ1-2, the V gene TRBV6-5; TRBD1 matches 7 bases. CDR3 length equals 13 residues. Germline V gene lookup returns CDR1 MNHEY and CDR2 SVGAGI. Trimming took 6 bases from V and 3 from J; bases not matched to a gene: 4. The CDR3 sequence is CASSRTGDYGYTF. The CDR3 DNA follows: TGTGCCAGCAGCCGAACAGGGGACTATGGCTACACCTTC.

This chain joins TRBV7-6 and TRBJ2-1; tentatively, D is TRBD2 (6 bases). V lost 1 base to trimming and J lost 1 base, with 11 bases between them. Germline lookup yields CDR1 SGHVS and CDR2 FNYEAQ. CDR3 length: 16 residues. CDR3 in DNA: TGTGCCAGCAGCTTAGATTGGAGGGATTCCTACAATGAGCAGTTCTTC. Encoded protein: CASSLDWRDSYNEQFF.

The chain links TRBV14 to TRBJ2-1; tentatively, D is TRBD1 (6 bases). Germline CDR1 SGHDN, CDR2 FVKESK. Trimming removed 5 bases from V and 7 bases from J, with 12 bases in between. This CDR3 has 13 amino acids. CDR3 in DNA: TGTGCCAGCAGCGAACAGGGCTGGAATGAGCAGTTCTTC. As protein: CASSEQGWNEQFF.

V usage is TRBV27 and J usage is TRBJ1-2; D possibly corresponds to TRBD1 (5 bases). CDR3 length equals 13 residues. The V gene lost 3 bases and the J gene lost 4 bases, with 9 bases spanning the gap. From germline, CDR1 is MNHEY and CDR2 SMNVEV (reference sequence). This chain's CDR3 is CASSLSGTYGYTF. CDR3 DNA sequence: TGTGCCAGCAGTTTGTCCGGGACCTATGGCTACACCTTC.